The clone carrying this T cell receptor beta chain was detected many times. The antigen is undetermined. The sample comes from a study of T cell repertoires in cytomegalovirus infection. Across the study: CMV infection plus the matching HLA type was flagged by public TCR beta signatures. Study-wide results and limits: People with CMV and the relevant HLA were identified by cumulative public TCR beta family frequency. In two of eight donors, the top clonotype was HLA-C-restricted CMV-specific.

Trimming cost V 4 bases and J 7 bases, with 7 bases left between them. CDR1 and CDR2 from the germline V gene are SGHTA and FQGTGA. CDR3 length: 12 residues. TCRdb recomputed calls from the reads with MiXCR, one row per CDR3 protein. This table has 480,000 or so distinct CDR3 sequences, around 11% appearing once. This chain joins TRBV7-3 and TRBJ2-2; D not certain. Sequencing was done on a sample of PBMCs. The receptor was derived from a human donor in good health (CMV status not recorded). Some clones in this sample may be carry-over from other donors' samples. CDR3 nucleotides: TGTGCCAGCAGCTCGCTTGTCGGGGAGCTGTTTTTT. Protein: CASSSLVGELFF.